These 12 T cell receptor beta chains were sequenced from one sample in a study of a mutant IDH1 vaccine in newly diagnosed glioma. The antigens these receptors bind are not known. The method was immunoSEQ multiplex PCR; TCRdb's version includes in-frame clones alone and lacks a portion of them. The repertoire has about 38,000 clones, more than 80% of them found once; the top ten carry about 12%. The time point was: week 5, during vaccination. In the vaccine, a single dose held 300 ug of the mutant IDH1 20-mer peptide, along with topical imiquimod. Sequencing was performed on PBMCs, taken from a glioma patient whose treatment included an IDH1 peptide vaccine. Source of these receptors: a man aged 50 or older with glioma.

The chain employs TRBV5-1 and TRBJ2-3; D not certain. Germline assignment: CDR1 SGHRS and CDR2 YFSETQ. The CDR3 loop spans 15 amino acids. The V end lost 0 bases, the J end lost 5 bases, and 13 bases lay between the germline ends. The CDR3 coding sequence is TGCGCCAGCAGCTTGGGGTTCGATAGTGGAGATACGCAGTATTTT. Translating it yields CASSLGFDSGDTQYF.

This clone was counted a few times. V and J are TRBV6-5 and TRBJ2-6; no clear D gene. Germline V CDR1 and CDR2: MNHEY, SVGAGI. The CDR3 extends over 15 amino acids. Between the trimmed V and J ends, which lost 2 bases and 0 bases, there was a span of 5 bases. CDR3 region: CASSYDTSGANVLTF. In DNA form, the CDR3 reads TGTGCCAGCAGTTACGACACCTCTGGGGCCAACGTCCTGACTTTC.

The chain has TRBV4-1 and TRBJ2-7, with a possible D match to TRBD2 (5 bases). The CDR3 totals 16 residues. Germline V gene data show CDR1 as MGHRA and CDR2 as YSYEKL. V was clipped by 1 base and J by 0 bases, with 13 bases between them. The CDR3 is CASSQGVASSSYEQYF. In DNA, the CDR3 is TGCGCCAGCAGCCAAGGAGTGGCTAGCAGCTCCTACGAGCAGTACTTC.

The DNA of the CDR3 is TGTGCCAGTAGTCGGTACCCGGCCCAGGAGGAGAGCAATCAGCCCCAGCATTTT. Translated: CASSRYPAQEESNQPQHF. The chain carries TRBV19 and TRBJ1-5; no definite D call. Germline assignment: CDR1 LNHDA and CDR2 SQIVND (reference sequence). Between the trimmed V and J ends, which lost 5 bases and 1 base, there was a span of 21 bases. There are 18 residues in the CDR3.

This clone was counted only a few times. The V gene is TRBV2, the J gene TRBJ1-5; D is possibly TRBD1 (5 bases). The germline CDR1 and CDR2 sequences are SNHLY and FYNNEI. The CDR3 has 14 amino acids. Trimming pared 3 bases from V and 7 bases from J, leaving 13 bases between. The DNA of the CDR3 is TGTGCCAGCAGTGATTCGGACTGGGACCAGCCCCAGCATTTT. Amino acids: CASSDSDWDQPQHF.

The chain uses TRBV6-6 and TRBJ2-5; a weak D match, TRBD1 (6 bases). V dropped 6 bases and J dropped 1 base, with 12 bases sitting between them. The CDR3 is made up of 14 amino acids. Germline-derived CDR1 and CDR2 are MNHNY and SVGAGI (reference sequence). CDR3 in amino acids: CASSLTGSQETQYF. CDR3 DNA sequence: TGTGCCAGCAGCCTAACAGGGAGCCAAGAGACCCAGTACTTC.

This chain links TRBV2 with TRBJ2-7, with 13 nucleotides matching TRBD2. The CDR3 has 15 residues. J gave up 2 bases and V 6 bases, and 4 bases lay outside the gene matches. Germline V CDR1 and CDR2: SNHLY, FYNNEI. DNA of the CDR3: TGTGCCAGCAGGGGGACTAGCGGGGTTCCCTACGAGCAGTACTTC. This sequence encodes CASRGTSGVPYEQYF.

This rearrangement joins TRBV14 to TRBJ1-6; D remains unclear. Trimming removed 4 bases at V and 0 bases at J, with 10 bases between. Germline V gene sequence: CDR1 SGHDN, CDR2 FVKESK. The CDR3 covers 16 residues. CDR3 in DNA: TGTGCCAGCAGCCCCGTCGAAGGCTCCTATAATTCACCCCTCCACTTT. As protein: CASSPVEGSYNSPLHF.

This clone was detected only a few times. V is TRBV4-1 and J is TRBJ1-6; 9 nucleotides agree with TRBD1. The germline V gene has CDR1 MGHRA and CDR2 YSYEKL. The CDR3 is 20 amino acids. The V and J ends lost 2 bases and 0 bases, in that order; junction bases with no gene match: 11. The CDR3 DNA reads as TGCGCCAGCAGCCAAATTCCGGGACAGGGTTTTTACTCCTATAATTCACCCCTCCACTTT. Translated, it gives CASSQIPGQGFYSYNSPLHF.

The CDR3 region has the DNA TGTGCCAGCAGGATCCAGAGGGGGGCCTCCTACGAGCAGTACTTC. It translates to CASRIQRGASYEQYF. The chain joins TRBV27 to TRBJ2-7; D tentatively reads TRBD1 or TRBD2 (6 bases each). The length of the CDR3 is 15 residues. The germline V gene encodes CDR1 MNHEY and CDR2 SMNVEV (reference sequence). Trimming pared 6 bases from V and 0 bases from J, leaving 15 bases between.

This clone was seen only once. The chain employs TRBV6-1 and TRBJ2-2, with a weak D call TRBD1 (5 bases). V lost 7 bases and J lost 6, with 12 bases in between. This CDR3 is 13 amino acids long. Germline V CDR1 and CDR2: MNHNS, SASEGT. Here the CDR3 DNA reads TGTGCCAGCACCATGGGGCCCTCCGGGGAGCTGTTTTTT. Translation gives CASTMGPSGELFF.

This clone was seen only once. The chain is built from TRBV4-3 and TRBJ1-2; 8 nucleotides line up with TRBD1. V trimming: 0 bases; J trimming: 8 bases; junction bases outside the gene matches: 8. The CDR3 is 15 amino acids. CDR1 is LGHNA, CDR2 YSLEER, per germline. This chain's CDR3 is CASSQDYGQGRGYTF. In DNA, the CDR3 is TGCGCCAGCAGCCAAGATTATGGACAGGGAAGAGGCTACACCTTC.